The 30 T cell receptor beta chains given below trace back to one sample, sequenced in a study of T cells in Graves' hyperthyroidism and ophthalmopathy. Amplified TCR beta CDR3 regions derived from RNA transcripts. First-round RT-PCR of the TCR CDR3 relied on the HTBI primer set. Via MiXCR, TCRdb re-called the multiplex PCR reads, giving one row per CDR3 protein. This table holds about 590,000 distinct CDR3 sequences, approximately 15% found once. What was sequenced was blood. These receptors were obtained from a woman aged 25 to 39 with Graves' hyperthyroidism.

In this sample, this clonotype turned up many times. The chain uses TRBV5-1 and TRBJ2-1; D gene uncertain. This CDR3 has 15 residues. V dropped 4 bases and J dropped 0 bases, with 11 bases sitting between them. Germline V gene lookup returns CDR1 SGHRS and CDR2 YFSETQ. The CDR3 protein is CASSKLGSSYNEQFF. The CDR3 DNA follows: TGCGCCAGCAGCAAGCTTGGAAGCTCCTACAATGAGCAGTTCTTC.

This clonotype was seen at least ten times. The V and J genes are TRBV11-2 and TRBJ2-1; TRBD2 matches at 15 bases. This CDR3 region has 18 residues. Germline trimming cut 5 bases from V and 1 base from J; bases unmatched to any gene: 6. Germline values: CDR1 SGHAT, CDR2 FQNNGV. The CDR3 sequence is CASSRPGLAGGSYNEQFF. The CDR3 region has the DNA TGTGCCAGCAGCCGCCCGGGACTAGCGGGAGGTTCCTACAATGAGCAGTTCTTC.

This clonotype turned up a few times. V usage is TRBV10-2 and J usage is TRBJ2-2; D remains ambiguous. CDR3 length: 13 residues. The germline V gene has CDR1 WSHSY and CDR2 SAAADI. V shed 4 bases and J shed 1 base, with 4 bases lying between them. Here the CDR3 reads CASSGMNTGELFF. The CDR3 DNA reads as TGCGCCAGCAGTGGGATGAACACCGGGGAGCTGTTTTTT.

This clonotype was counted a single time. The chain links TRBV6-9 to TRBJ2-7, with TRBD1 as a possible D gene (6 bases). V was pared by 4 bases and J by 4 bases, with 20 bases between. The CDR3 covers 16 residues. The germline gives CDR1 MNHGY, CDR2 SVAAGI. CDR3 protein: CASSSTRQANKYEQYF. The CDR3 bases are TGTGCCAGCAGTTCCACCCGACAGGCAAATAAGTACGAGCAGTACTTC.

With regard to this clonotype: This likely reflects a read error, since a far larger clone is one base away. The V and J genes are TRBV18 and TRBJ2-3; the D is unclear. Germline CDR1 reads KGHSH; CDR2 reads LQKENI. The CDR3 contains 13 residues. CDR3 in DNA: TGTACCAGCTCGCCTGGGGGCACAGATACGCAGTATTTT. Encoded protein: CTSSPGGTDTQYF.

This clonotype occurred many times. The rearrangement links TRBV7-2 to TRBJ2-3; no clear D. V lost 6 bases and J 2 bases, leaving 6 bases between the germline ends. The CDR3 has 12 residues. The V gene's germline CDR1 is SGHTA and CDR2 FQGNSA. CDR3: CASRRDTDTQYF. The CDR3 region has the DNA TGTGCCAGCAGGCGAGACACAGATACGCAGTATTTT. The full variable domain, its missing parts supplied by reference TRBV7-2 and TRBJ2-3, is GAGVSQSPSNKVTEKGKDVELRCDPISGHTALYWYRQSLGQGLEFLIYFQGNSAPDKSGLPSDRFSAERTGGSVSTLTIQRTQQEDSAVYLCASRRDTDTQYFGPGTRLTVL.

The gene calls are TRBV5-1 and TRBJ1-2; D uncertain. Trimming left V 4 bases short and J 2 bases short, with 9 bases between. Germline values: CDR1 SGHRS, CDR2 YFSETQ. The CDR3 is 13 residues long. The CDR3 loop reads CASSNRLNYGYTF. The CDR3 coding sequence is TGCGCCAGCAGCAACAGACTCAACTATGGCTACACCTTC.

On this clonotype itself: A much bigger clone sits one base away, suggesting this may be a read error. This chain connects TRBV6-5 to TRBJ2-7; no firm D call. V lost 0 bases and J lost 7, with 13 bases in between. The germline gives CDR1 MNHEY, CDR2 SVGAGI. The CDR3 loop spans 14 amino acids. The CDR3 loop is CASSYSYDDNEQYF. CDR3 in DNA: TGTGCCAGCAGTTACTCGTACGACGACAATGAGCAGTACTTC.

This chain's CDR3 is CSATSLAGVETDTQYF. The CDR3 DNA reads TGCAGTGCTACTTCACTAGCGGGAGTGGAGACAGATACGCAGTATTTT. This chain connects TRBV20-1 to TRBJ2-3; 11 bases map to TRBD2. With V trimmed by 4 bases and J by 3 bases, 9 bases remained unmatched. CDR1 is DFQATT and CDR2 is SNEGSKA in the germline V gene (reference sequence). This CDR3 has 16 amino acids.

This clonotype was counted at least ten times. This chain joins TRBV29-1 and TRBJ2-5; maybe TRBD1 (5 bases). There are 12 residues in the CDR3. Per the germline V gene, CDR1 is SQVTM and CDR2 is ANQGSEA. Trimming took off 7 bases at V and 5 bases at J, with 14 bases between the two ends. Here the CDR3 reads CSAKTDMETQYF. CDR3 coding DNA: TGCAGCGCCAAGACAGACATGGAGACCCAGTACTTC.

This clonotype turned up a few times. The chain carries TRBV10-1 and TRBJ2-1; 7 bases fit TRBD1. This CDR3 contains 14 residues. Germline assignment: CDR1 WNHNN and CDR2 SYGVQD (reference sequence). V was pared by 8 bases and J by 4 bases, with 8 bases of the junction left unmatched. The CDR3: CASSPQGDYNEQFF. CDR3 DNA: TGCGCCAGCTCCCCCCAGGGGGATTACAATGAGCAGTTCTTC.

This clonotype was observed a handful of times. V gene TRBV19 combines with J gene TRBJ1-5; no definite D call. This CDR3 contains 16 residues. The V end lost 2 bases, the J end lost 2 bases, and 13 bases lay between the germline ends. Germline V lookup: CDR1 LNHDA, CDR2 SQIVND (reference sequence). The CDR3 DNA follows: TGTGCCAGTAGTATAACCCCTCCAGGCGGCAATCAGCCCCAGCATTTT. It encodes CASSITPPGGNQPQHF.

This chain connects TRBV3-1 to TRBJ2-1; D not resolved. V was clipped by 4 bases and J by 9 bases, with 13 bases between them. The CDR3 extends over 13 amino acids. Germline V lookup: CDR1 LGHDT, CDR2 YNNKEL (reference sequence). CDR3 sequence (DNA): TGTGCCAGCAGCCGCCTTGGCCAACGTGAGCAGTTCTTC. Translated, it gives CASSRLGQREQFF.

A few counts support this clonotype. The chain couples TRBV30 to TRBJ2-2; 8 bases are a match to TRBD1. This CDR3 is 15 amino acids long. The J segment lost 6 bases and the V segment lost 0 bases, leaving 6 bases of the junction unmatched. Per germline, CDR1 GTSNPN and CDR2 SVGIG (reference sequence). As DNA, the CDR3 is TGTGCCTGGAGTGTAAGGAGGACAGGGTCCGGGGAGCTGTTTTTT. It is translated as CAWSVRRTGSGELFF.

This clonotype was observed at least ten times. V and J are TRBV20-1 and TRBJ2-5; 13 positions agree with TRBD2. J was trimmed by 2 bases and V by 5 bases; bases with no gene match: 2. This CDR3 region has 14 residues. Germline CDR1 and CDR2: DFQATT and SNEGSKA (reference sequence). In DNA, the CDR3 is TGCAGTGCTGGACTAGCGGGAGTTCAAGAGACCCAGTACTTC. This gives the protein CSAGLAGVQETQYF.

This clonotype has ten or more counts. This chain connects TRBV29-1 to TRBJ1-1; D ambiguous. V gave up 3 bases and J gave up 3 bases, with 14 bases separating them. The CDR3 extends over 14 amino acids. CDR1 is SQVTM and CDR2 is ANQGSEA in the germline V gene. As DNA, the CDR3 is TGCAGCGTTGATCGGCAGACGATCTACACTGAAGCTTTCTTT. Residues: CSVDRQTIYTEAFF.

Many counts were recorded for this clonotype. The V gene is TRBV28, the J gene TRBJ1-2; 7 nucleotides align to TRBD1. Losses at the gene ends were 6 bases for V and 3 bases for J; bases not matched to a gene: 10. Germline V gives CDR1 MDHEN, CDR2 SYDVKM. The CDR3 has 15 amino acids. DNA of the CDR3: TGTGCCAGCAGGTCAGGGGGGGCGGCCGACTATGGCTACACCTTC. This gives the protein CASRSGGAADYGYTF.

The table lists this clonotype with many counts. This rearrangement joins TRBV29-1 to TRBJ2-1; 9 bases agree with TRBD2. The CDR3 runs to 16 residues. Germline V CDR1 and CDR2: SQVTM, ANQGSEA. Germline trimming cut 6 bases from V and 4 bases from J; bases unmatched to any gene: 13. The CDR3 bases are TGCAGCGTCCCCGAGGCGGGGGGGCAGATATACAATGAGCAGTTCTTC. Protein sequence: CSVPEAGGQIYNEQFF.

This clonotype was recorded many times. The chain uses TRBV16 and TRBJ1-6; no clear D. Per the germline V gene, CDR1 is KGHSY and CDR2 is FQNENV. CDR3 length: 12 amino acids. Deletions cut 0 bases from V and 8 bases from J, with 2 bases between. The CDR3 reads CASSQSYSPLHF. The CDR3 nucleotides are TGTGCCAGCAGCCAATCATATTCACCCCTCCACTTT.

This clonotype was found a few times. The V gene is TRBV24-1, the J gene TRBJ2-2; D is perhaps TRBD1 (6 bases). This CDR3 is 15 amino acids long. V shed 3 bases and J shed 1 base, with 8 bases lying between them. CDR1 KGHDR and CDR2 SFDVKD come from the germline V gene. CDR3: CATSDNRVNTGELFF. In DNA form, the CDR3 reads TGTGCCACCAGTGATAACAGGGTGAACACCGGGGAGCTGTTTTTT.

The table lists this clonotype with many counts. The DNA of the CDR3 is TGTGCCAGCAGCCAAATAGCGGGACGGAGCACAGATACGCAGTATTTT. Amino acid sequence: CASSQIAGRSTDTQYF. This sequence joins TRBV3-1 and TRBJ2-3; 8 nucleotides align to TRBD2. The trim removed 2 bases at V and 0 bases at J, leaving 4 bases unmatched. Germline values: CDR1 LGHDT, CDR2 YNNKEL (reference sequence). The CDR3 covers 16 residues.

This clonotype is a singleton in its sample. This chain uses TRBV4-3 with TRBJ2-5; 7 bases agree with TRBD1. The V gene end was trimmed by 0 bases and the J gene end by 5 bases; junction bases not matched to a gene: 12. Germline CDR1 is LGHNA and CDR2 is YSLEER. The CDR3 runs 17 residues. The CDR3 here is CASSQDGKLGQMETQYF. Written as DNA, the CDR3 is TGCGCCAGCAGCCAAGATGGGAAGTTGGGACAGATGGAGACCCAGTACTTC.

This clonotype came up a few times. The chain carries TRBV4-2 and TRBJ1-2; 7 bases align to TRBD1. Germline V gene sequence: CDR1 LGHNA, CDR2 YNFKEQ. V dropped 0 bases and J dropped 8; count of bases not matched to a gene: 12. CDR3 length equals 16 residues. The CDR3 nucleotides are TGTGCCAGCAGCCAAGATCGGAAGGGGGCGGGTCACGGCTACACCTTC. It yields the protein CASSQDRKGAGHGYTF.

This clonotype was detected ten times or more. The chain carries TRBV6-6 and TRBJ1-1, with D hard to call. The CDR3 consists of 13 residues. The V and J ends lost 2 bases and 1 base respectively, with 5 bases between them. Germline CDR1 is MNHNY and CDR2 is SVGAGI (reference sequence). As DNA, the CDR3 is TGTGCCAGCAGTTACGGCAGGAACACTGAAGCTTTCTTT. Its translation is CASSYGRNTEAFF.

V is TRBV15 and J is TRBJ2-5; D not resolved. Trimming pared 0 bases from V and 5 bases from J, leaving 7 bases between. This CDR3 spans 13 amino acids. Looked up from germline, CDR1 is LNHNV and CDR2 is YYDKDF (reference sequence). The CDR3 DNA sequence: TGTGCCACCAGCAGAGACACACTCGAGACCCAGTACTTC. It yields the protein CATSRDTLETQYF.

The chain recombines TRBV4-2 with TRBJ1-5, with TRBD1 identical over 7 bases. The CDR3 runs to 15 residues. V was pared by 0 bases and J by 11 bases, with 10 bases of the junction left unmatched. Looked up from germline, CDR1 is LGHNA and CDR2 is YNFKEQ. CDR3 sequence (DNA): TGTGCCAGCAGCCAAGATCTCTTAAGGGACAGTACCCAGCATTTT. Amino acids: CASSQDLLRDSTQHF.

This chain links TRBV20-1 with TRBJ2-3, with 9 bases lining up with TRBD2. This CDR3 has 14 residues. The V and J ends lost 3 bases and 4 bases, in that order; junction bases with no gene match: 5. Germline V gene data show CDR1 as DFQATT and CDR2 as SNEGSKA (reference sequence). CDR3 residues: CSARLAGQSDTQYF. In DNA form, the CDR3 reads TGCAGTGCTAGGCTAGCGGGACAGTCAGATACGCAGTATTTT.

The chain couples TRBV9 to TRBJ2-7; D is perhaps TRBD1 or TRBD2 (5 bases each). The V end was cut by 2 bases, the J end by 1 base, with 13 bases between. The CDR3 covers 15 residues. Germline V CDR1 and CDR2: SGDLS, YYNGEE. The CDR3 nucleotides are TGTGCCAGCAGCGTGGACCAGGGACCATCCTACGAGCAGTACTTC. It yields the protein CASSVDQGPSYEQYF.

This clonotype was seen repeatedly, ten times or more. The chain employs TRBV12-3 or TRBV12-4 and TRBJ2-2; possible D gene TRBD1, 6 bases. V was trimmed by 3 bases and J by 4 bases, leaving 15 bases between them. The CDR3 consists of 16 residues. In DNA form, the CDR3 reads TGTGCCAGCAGTTTCCTGGCAGGGGCAGCCACCGGGGAGCTGTTTTTT. Amino acids: CASSFLAGAATGELFF.

This clonotype has only a few counts. The gene calls are TRBV6-1 and TRBJ2-5; no reliable D call. There are 13 residues in the CDR3. V was clipped by 8 bases and J by 2 bases, with 12 bases between them. The germline gives CDR1 MNHNS, CDR2 SASEGT. CDR3 nucleotide sequence: TGTGCCAGCGGTGGATCTTCTCAAGAGACCCAGTACTTC. Its translation: CASGGSSQETQYF.